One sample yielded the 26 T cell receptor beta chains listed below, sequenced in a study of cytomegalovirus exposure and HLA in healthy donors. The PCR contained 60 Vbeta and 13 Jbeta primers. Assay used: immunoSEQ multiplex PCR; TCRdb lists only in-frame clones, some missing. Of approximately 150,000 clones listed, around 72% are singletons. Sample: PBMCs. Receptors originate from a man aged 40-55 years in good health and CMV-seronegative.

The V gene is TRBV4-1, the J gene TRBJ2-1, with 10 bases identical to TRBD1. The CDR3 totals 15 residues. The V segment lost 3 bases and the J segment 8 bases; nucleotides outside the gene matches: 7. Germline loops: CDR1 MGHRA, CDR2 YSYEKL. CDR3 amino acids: CASSHRQGAVDEQFF. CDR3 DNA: TGCGCCAGCAGCCACAGACAGGGGGCGGTCGATGAGCAGTTCTTC.

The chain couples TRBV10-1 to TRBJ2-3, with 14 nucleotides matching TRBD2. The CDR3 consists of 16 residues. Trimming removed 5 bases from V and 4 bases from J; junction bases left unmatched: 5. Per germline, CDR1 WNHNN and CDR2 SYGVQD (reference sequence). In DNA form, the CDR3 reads TGCGCCAGCAGTATGACTAGCGGGGGGGCTCCAGATACGCAGTATTTT. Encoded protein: CASSMTSGGAPDTQYF.

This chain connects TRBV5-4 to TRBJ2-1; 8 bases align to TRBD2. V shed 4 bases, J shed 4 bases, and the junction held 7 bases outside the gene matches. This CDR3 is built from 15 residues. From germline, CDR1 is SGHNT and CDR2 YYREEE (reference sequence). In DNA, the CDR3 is TGTGCCAGCAGCGCAGCCGGGACTAGGTACAATGAGCAGTTCTTC. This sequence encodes CASSAAGTRYNEQFF.

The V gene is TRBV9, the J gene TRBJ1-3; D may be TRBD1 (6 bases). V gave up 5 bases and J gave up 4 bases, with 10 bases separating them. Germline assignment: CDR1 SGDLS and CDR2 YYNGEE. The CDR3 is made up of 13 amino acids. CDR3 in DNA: TGTGCCAGCAGGTCGAGGGGGGGAAACACCATATATTTT. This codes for CASRSRGGNTIYF.

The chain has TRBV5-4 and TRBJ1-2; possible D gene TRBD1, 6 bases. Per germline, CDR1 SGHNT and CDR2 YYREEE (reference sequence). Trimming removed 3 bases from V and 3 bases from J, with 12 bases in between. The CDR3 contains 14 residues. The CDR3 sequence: CASSSRDKDYGYTF. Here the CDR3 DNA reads TGTGCCAGCAGCTCCCGGGACAAGGACTATGGCTACACCTTC.

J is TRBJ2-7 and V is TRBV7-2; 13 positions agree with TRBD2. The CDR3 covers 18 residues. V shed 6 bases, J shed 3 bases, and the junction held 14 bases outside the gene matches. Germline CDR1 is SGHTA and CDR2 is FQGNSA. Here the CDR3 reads CASRDPGLAGRGLYEQYF. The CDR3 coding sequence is TGTGCCAGCAGAGACCCGGGACTAGCGGGACGGGGGCTCTACGAGCAGTACTTC.

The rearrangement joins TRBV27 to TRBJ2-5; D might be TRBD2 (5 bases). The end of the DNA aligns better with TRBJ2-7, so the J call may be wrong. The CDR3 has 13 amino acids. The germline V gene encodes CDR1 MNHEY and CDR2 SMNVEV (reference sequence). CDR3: CASSLSRGYEQYF. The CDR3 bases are TGTGCCAGCAGTTTATCAAGAGGGTACGAGCAGTACTTC.

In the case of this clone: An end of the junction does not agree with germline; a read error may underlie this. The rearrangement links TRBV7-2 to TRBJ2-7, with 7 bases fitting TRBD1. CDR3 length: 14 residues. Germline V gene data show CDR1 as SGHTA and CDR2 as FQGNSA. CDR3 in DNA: TGTGCCAGCAGCACACGGACAGGTTTGGCAAGGGCGATCTTC. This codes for CASSTRTGLARAIF. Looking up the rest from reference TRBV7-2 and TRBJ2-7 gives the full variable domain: GAGVSQSPSNKVTEKGKDVELRCDPISGHTALYWYRQSLGQGLEFLIYFQGNSAPDKSGLPSDRFSAERTGGSVSTLTIQRTQQEDSAVYLCASSTRTGLARAIFGPGTRLTVT.

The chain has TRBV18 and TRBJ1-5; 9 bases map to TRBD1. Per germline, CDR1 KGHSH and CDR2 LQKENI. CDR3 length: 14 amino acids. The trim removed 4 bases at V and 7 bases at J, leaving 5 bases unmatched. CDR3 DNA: TGTGCCAGCTCACTCTTTACAGGGGGCCAGCCCCAGCATTTT. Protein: CASSLFTGGQPQHF.

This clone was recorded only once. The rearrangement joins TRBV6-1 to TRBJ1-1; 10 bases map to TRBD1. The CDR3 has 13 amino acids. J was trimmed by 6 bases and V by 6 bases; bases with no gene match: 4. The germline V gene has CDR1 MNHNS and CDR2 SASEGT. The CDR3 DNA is TGTGCCAGCAGCCGGGACAGGGGTCCTGAAGCTTTCTTT. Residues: CASSRDRGPEAFF.

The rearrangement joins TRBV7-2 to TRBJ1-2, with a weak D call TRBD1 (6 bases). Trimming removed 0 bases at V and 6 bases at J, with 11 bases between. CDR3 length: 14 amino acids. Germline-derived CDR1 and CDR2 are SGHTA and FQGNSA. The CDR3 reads CASSLASGDHGYTF. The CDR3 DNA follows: TGTGCCAGCAGCTTAGCGTCAGGGGACCATGGCTACACCTTC.

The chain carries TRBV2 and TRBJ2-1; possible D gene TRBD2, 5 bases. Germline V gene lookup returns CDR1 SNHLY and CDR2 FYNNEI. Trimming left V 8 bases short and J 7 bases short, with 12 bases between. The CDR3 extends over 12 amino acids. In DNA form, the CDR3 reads TGTGCCAGCGGCCGGAGGAGGAATGAGCAGTTCTTC. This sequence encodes CASGRRRNEQFF.

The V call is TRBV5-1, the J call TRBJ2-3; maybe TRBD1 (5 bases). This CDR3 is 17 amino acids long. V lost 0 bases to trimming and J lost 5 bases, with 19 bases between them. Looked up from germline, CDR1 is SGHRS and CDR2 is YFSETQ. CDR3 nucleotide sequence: TGCGCCAGCAGCTTGGATTCTTGGGGCGTTCGTGGAGATACGCAGTATTTT. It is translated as CASSLDSWGVRGDTQYF.

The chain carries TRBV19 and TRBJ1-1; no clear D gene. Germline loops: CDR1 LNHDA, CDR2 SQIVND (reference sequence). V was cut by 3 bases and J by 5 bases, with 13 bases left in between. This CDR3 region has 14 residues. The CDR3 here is CASSIPGAGTEAFF. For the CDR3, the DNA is TGTGCCAGTAGTATCCCGGGTGCGGGGACTGAAGCTTTCTTT.

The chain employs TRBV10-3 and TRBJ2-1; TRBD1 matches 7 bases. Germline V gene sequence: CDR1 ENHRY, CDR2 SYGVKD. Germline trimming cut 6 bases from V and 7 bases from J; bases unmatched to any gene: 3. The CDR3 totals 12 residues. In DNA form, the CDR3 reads TGTGCCATCAGGAAGACAGGGAATGAGCAGTTCTTC. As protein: CAIRKTGNEQFF.

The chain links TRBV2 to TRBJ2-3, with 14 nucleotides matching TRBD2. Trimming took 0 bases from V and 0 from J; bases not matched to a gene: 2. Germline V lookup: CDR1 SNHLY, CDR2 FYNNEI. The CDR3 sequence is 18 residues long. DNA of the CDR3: TGTGCCAGCAGTGAAGCAGGACTAGCGGGGGGTAGCACAGATACGCAGTATTTT. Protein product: CASSEAGLAGGSTDTQYF. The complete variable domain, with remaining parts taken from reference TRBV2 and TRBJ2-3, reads EPEVTQTPSHQVTQMGQEVILRCVPISNHLYFYWYRQILGQKVEFLVSFYNNEISEKSEIFDDQFSVERPDGSNFTLKIRSTKLEDSAMYFCASSEAGLAGGSTDTQYFGPGTRLTVL.

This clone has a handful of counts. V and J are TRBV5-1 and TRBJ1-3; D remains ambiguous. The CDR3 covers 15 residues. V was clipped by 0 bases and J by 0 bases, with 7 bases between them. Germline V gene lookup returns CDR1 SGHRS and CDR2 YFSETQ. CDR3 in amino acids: CASSLGLSSGNTIYF. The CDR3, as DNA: TGCGCCAGCAGCTTGGGCCTGAGCTCTGGAAACACCATATATTTT.

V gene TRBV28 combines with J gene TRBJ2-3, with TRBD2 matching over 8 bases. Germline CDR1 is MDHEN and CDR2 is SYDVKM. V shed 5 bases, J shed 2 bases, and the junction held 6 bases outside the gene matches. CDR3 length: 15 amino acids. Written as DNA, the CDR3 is TGTGCCAGCAGTACACAGCGGGAGCTCACAGATACGCAGTATTTT. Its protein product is CASSTQRELTDTQYF.

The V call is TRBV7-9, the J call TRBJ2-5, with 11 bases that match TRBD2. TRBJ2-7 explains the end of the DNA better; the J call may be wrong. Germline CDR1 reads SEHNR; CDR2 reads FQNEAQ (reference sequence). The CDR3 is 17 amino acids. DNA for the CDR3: TGTGCCAGCAGCTTAGGGGGGTCTAGCGGGGGGAACTACGAGCAGTACTTC. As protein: CASSLGGSSGGNYEQYF.

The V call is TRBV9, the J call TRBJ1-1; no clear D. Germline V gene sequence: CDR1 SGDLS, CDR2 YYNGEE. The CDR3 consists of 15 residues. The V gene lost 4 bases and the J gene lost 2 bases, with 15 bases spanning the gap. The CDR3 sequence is CASSPLTDINTEAFF. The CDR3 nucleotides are TGTGCCAGCAGCCCTCTCACAGACATCAACACTGAAGCTTTCTTT.

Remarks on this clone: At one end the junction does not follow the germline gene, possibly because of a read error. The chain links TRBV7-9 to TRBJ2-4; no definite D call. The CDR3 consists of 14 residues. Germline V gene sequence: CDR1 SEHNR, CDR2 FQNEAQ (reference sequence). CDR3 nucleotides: TGTGCCGGCAGCTCAGTGGCCGGTCAGGACATTCAGTACTTC. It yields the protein CAGSSVAGQDIQYF.

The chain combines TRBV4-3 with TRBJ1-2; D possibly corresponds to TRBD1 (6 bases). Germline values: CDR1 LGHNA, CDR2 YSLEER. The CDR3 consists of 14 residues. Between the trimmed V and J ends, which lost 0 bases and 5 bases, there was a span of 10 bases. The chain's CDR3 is CASSQEQGLYGYTF. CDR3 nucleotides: TGCGCCAGCAGCCAAGAACAGGGCCTTTATGGCTACACCTTC.

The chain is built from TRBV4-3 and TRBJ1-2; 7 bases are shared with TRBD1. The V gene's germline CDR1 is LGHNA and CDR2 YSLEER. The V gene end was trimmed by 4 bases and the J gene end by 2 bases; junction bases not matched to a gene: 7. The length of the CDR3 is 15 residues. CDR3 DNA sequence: TGCGCCAGCAGCCCGTCACAGGGGATCAACTATGGCTACACCTTC. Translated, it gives CASSPSQGINYGYTF.

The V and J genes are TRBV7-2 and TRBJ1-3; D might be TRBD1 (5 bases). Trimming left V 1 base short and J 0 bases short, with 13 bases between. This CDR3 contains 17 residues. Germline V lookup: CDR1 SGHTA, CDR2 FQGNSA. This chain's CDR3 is CASSLDDRFISGNTIYF. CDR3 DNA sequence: TGTGCCAGCAGCTTAGACGACAGATTTATCTCTGGAAACACCATATATTTT.

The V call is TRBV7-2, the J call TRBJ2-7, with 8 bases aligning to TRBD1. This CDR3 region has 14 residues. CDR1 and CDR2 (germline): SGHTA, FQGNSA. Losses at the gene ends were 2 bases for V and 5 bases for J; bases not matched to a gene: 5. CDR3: CASSLWQGANEQYF. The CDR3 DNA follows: TGTGCCAGCAGCTTATGGCAGGGGGCCAACGAGCAGTACTTC.

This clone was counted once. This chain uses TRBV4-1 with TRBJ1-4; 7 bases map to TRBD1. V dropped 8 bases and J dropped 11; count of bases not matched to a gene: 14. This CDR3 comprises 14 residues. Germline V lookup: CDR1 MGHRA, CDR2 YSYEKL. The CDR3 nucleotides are TGCGCCAGCCGCCGACAGGGAGGCGGGGGGAAACTGTTTTTT. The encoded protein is CASRRQGGGGKLFF.